This record looks at one T cell receptor beta chain sequence and its context. Its antigen is not identified. V shed 2 bases and J shed 0 bases, with 13 bases lying between them. The CDR3 is made up of 17 amino acids. These data originate in a study of OX40 agonist ivuxolimab in advanced cancers. Whole-study context: As their treatment, patients were administered ivuxolimab, an agonistic anti-OX40 (CD134) antibody. The dose-escalation cohort was roughly 84% male, with a mean age of approximately 61 years, ranging roughly 20 to 90. Findings and caveats of the study: Expanded peripheral T cells had an undetermined antigen specificity.

Using immunoSEQ multiplex PCR, the repertoire was profiled, and TCRdb retains in-frame clones only, with some absent. Found here are about 75,000 clones, 70% to 90% of them singletons; the top ten hold approximately 8%. The rearrangement uses TRBV23-1 and TRBJ1-4, with D hard to call. TRBV23-1 is an open reading frame whose function is uncertain. The sequenced sample was CD4+ or CD8+ T cells sorted from blood, obtained in a trial of the OX40 agonist ivuxolimab. The receptor was isolated from an adult with an advanced solid tumor such as melanoma, head and neck, liver or kidney cancer. The CDR3 region has the DNA TGCGCCAGCAGTCAAGGGTTCACGATTGCAACTAATGAAAAACTGTTTTTT. The encoded protein is CASSQGFTIATNEKLFF.